The 6 T cell receptor beta chains reported below all come from one sample, sequenced in a study of blood T cell repertoires in COVID-19. TCRdb's table, derived via immunoSEQ multiplex PCR, lists solely in-frame clones and lacks some. The sample lists fewer than 95,000 clones; about nine tenths were seen once. Sequences were obtained from peripheral blood. The receptors derive from a man in his fifties with active or convalescent COVID-19.

A few counts support this clone. The rearrangement links TRBV5-5 to TRBJ2-5, with D possibly being TRBD1 (6 bases). The CDR3 consists of 15 residues. Germline V gene lookup returns CDR1 SGHKS and CDR2 YYEKEE (reference sequence). V was trimmed by 1 base and J by 2 bases, leaving 12 bases between them. The DNA of the CDR3 is TGTGCCAGCAGCTTGTACGGGACAAGACAAGAGACCCAGTACTTC. Translation gives CASSLYGTRQETQYF. The full variable domain, with the rest looked up from reference TRBV5-5 and TRBJ2-5, is DAGVTQSPTHLIKTRGQQVTLRCSPISGHKSVSWYQQVLGQGPQFIFQYYEKEERGRGNFPDRFSARQFPNYSSELNVNALLLGDSALYLCASSLYGTRQETQYFGPGTRLLVL.

This clone was seen only once. The chain joins TRBV3-1 (or the pseudogene TRBV3-2) to TRBJ1-5; a possible D gene is TRBD1 (5 bases). Germline V CDR1 and CDR2: LGHDT, YNNKEL (reference sequence). The CDR3 is 14 amino acids. Trimming pared 1 base from V and 4 bases from J, leaving 8 bases between. DNA for the CDR3: TGTGCCAGCAGCCAAGTGGGGCTTAATCAGCCCCAGCATTTT. Translation gives CASSQVGLNQPQHF.

The genes are TRBV25-1 and TRBJ2-5; 8 bases align to TRBD1. The CDR3 has 13 amino acids. CDR1 is MGHDK, CDR2 SYGVNS, per germline. J lost 5 bases, V lost 6 bases, and 5 bases had no gene match. The DNA for the CDR3 is TGTGCCAGCAGGACAGGGGCGTTGGAGACCCAGTACTTC. Translated, it gives CASRTGALETQYF.

The V and J genes are TRBV5-1 and TRBJ1-2, with 9 bases aligning to TRBD1. Trimming at V came to 5 bases and at J to 3 bases, leaving 8 bases not matched to a gene. The CDR3 length is 15 residues. Per the germline V gene, CDR1 is SGHRS and CDR2 is YFSETQ. The DNA for the CDR3 is TGCGCCAGCAGACCCGGGACAGGGATTTACTATGGCTACACCTTC. Its protein is CASRPGTGIYYGYTF.

The CDR3 DNA follows: TGTGCCAGCAGTGAAGCGTTAGGACTAGAGTACAATGAGCAGTTCTTC. It yields the protein CASSEALGLEYNEQFF. The rearrangement links TRBV6-1 to TRBJ2-1; 7 nucleotides line up with TRBD2. Germline CDR1 and CDR2: MNHNS and SASEGT. V dropped 0 bases and J dropped 4; count of bases not matched to a gene: 6. The CDR3 runs to 16 residues.

The CDR3 DNA reads TGCGCCAGCAGCCCTCACCGGGACAGCAACACTGAAGCTTTCTTT. Its translation: CASSPHRDSNTEAFF. The chain recombines TRBV10-1 with TRBJ1-1, with TRBD1 identical over 7 bases. V dropped 6 bases and J dropped 2; count of bases not matched to a gene: 9. Germline V gene data show CDR1 as WNHNN and CDR2 as SYGVQD (reference sequence). The CDR3 is 15 amino acids.